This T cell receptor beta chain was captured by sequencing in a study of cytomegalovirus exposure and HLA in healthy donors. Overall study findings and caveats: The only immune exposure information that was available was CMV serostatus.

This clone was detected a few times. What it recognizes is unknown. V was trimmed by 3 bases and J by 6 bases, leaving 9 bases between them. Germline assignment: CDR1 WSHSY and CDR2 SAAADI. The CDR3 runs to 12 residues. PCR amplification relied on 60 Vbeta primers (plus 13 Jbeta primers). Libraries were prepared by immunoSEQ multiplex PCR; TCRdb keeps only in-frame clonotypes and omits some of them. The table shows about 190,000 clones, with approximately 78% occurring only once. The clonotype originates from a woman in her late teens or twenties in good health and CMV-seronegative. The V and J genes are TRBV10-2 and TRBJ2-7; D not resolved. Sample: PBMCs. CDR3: CASSERVSEQYF. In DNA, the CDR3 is TGCGCCAGCAGTGAAAGAGTTAGCGAGCAGTACTTC.